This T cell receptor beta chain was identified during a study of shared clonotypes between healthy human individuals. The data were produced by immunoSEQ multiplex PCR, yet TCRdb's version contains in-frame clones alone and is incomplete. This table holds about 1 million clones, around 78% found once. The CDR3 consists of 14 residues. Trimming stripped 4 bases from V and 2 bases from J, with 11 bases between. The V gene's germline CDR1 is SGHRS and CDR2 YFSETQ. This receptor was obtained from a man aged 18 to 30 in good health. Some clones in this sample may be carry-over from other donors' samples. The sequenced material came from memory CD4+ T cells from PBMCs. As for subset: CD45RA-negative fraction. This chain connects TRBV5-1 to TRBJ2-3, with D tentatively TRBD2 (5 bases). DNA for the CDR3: TGCGCCAGCAGCCCTGAGGGAATCACAGATACGCAGTATTTT. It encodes CASSPEGITDTQYF.